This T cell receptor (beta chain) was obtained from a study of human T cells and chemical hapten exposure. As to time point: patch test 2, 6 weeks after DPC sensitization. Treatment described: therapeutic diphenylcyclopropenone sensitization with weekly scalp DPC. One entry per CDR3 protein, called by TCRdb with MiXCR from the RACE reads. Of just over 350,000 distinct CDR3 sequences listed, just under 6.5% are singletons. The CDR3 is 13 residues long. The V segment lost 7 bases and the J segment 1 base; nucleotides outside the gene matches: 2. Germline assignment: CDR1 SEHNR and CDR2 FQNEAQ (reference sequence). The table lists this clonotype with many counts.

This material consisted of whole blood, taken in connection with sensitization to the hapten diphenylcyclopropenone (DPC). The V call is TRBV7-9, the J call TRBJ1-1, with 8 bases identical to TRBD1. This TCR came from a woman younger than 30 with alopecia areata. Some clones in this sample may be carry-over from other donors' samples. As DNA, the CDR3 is TGTGCCAGCACGGACAGGGAGAACACTGAAGCTTTCTTT. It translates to CASTDRENTEAFF.